This T cell receptor beta chain emerged from a study of molecular identifiers for immune sequencing clone quantification. Findings and limits, study-wide: Molecules of identical TCR sharing a barcode could underestimate highly expanded clone sizes.

Of note for this clonotype: The antigen is undetermined. This could be a read error, since a much larger clone is one nucleotide away. The conserved phenylalanine or tryptophan is not found at the CDR3 terminus, so this likely reflects a read error.

Previously published methods and listed TCR primers were used for the bulk TCR libraries. A single record per CDR3 protein comes from TCRdb applying MiXCR to the PCR reads. The sample records about 500,000 distinct CDR3 sequences, around 23% being singletons. Using 10%, 30% or 50% RNA, naive CD8 libraries were derived from approximately 20,000 to 1,000,000 sorted cells. When naive CD8 T cells were sorted, they were gated as CD8+CD4-CCR7+CD45RA+. In germline, CDR1 is PRHDT, CDR2 FYEKMQ (reference sequence). V dropped 5 bases and J dropped 0; count of bases not matched to a gene: 4. The CDR3 extends over 16 amino acids.

This chain connects TRBV13 to TRBJ2-3, with TRBD1 matching 11 bases. This receptor was obtained from a human donor in good health. Some libraries in this study had Jurkat cell RNA spiked in. Source material: naive CD8+ T cells from blood, with Jurkat cell RNA spiked in. Described subset: FACS-sorted CD8+CD4-CCR7+CD45RA+ naive T cells. CDR3 nucleotide sequence: TGTGCCAGCAGCCCCGGGGACAGGGGGAGCACAGATACGCAGTATTCT. As protein: CASSPGDRGSTDTQYS.